The following is a T cell receptor beta chain sequence with its context. The source of the sample is a study of CD8 T cells in Susac syndrome. Random-hexamer reverse transcription was applied to about 0.45 to 1 ug RNA. Each CDR3 protein is one row after TCRdb ran MiXCR on the immunoSEQ multiplex PCR reads. The sample lists about 26,000 distinct CDR3 sequences; around 94% were seen once. Negative isolation was applied to CD8+ and CD4+ T cells, and FACS enrichment was applied to TEMRA cells. Sequenced material: CD8+ T cells from PBMCs. This clonotype was sampled from a human donor in good health.

The CDR3 DNA sequence: TGTGCCAGCAGTCCCGGGACACCAGAGACCCAGTACTTC. Its protein product is CASSPGTPETQYF. V is TRBV12-3 or TRBV12-4 and J is TRBJ2-5, with a weak D call TRBD1 (6 bases). Trimming stripped 5 bases from V and 4 bases from J, with 11 bases between. The CDR3 is made up of 13 amino acids.